The sequence of this T cell receptor beta chain was determined in a study of T cells in localized non-small cell lung cancer (dated by TCRdb to 2018 to 2020). Turning to the overall study: T cell repertoires of approximately 250 early-stage NSCLC patients were analyzed, with tumors being compared against uninvolved tumor-adjacent lungs. NSCLC patients had a mean age of roughly 64 years, and 129 were male and nearly 110 female. The cohort consisted of a few hundred treatment-naive NSCLC patients whose localized lung tumors had been resected. Overall results and qualifications from the work: A median of around 50 of the top 100 tumor clones were detected in paired uninvolved adjacent lung, and 25 to 35 of these tumor clones were also found among the top 100 clones of the paired uninvolved adjacent lung. Because multi-region tumor sequencing was not performed, intratumor heterogeneity could not be ruled out. Longer overall survival was associated with higher blood T cell density, whereas shorter survival was associated with higher adjacent-lung clonality. Uninvolved tumor-adjacent lung showed the highest T cell clonality, higher than tumor, which suggests more focused antigenic responses in the uninvolved tumor-adjacent lung. Because the study design was exploratory, TCR variables were selected using unadjusted p-values without false-discovery rate correction.

The immunoSEQ Assay was used to sequence TCR beta CDR3 regions from DNA. As for the original processing: To compute T cell density, TCR beta template counts were normalized to usable DNA, which was estimated by amplifying housekeeping genes. Using the preseqR package, richness was estimated by extrapolating to 120,000 templates for tissue samples and 400,000 templates for PBMC samples. Clonality was defined as one minus Pielou's evenness. Differential abundance testing on productive amino-acid clonotypes, with a minimum total count of 5 and an alpha of 0.1, was used to identify tissue-enriched TCRs. The Jaccard Index and the Morisita Overlap Index were used to quantify repertoire overlap between compartments. TCR beta CDR3s were clustered by GLIPH together with public tetramer-defined viral CDR3s, and at least three viral sequences plus V-gene enrichment were required for viral motifs. The clones in this table, taken by TCRdb from immuneACCESS, are in-frame only. Not every clone is retained; where verified, under half of the shortfall comes from an unresolved V gene, and the cause of the rest is unknown. Clone size and the V and J calls come from that table; the DNA yielded D and trimming. Within this sample are 2,700 or so clones, with 25% to 30% of them counted one time only. The ten largest clones capture 14% of the sample.

At diagnosis, peripheral blood, uninvolved tumor-adjacent lung and tumor were collected and stored as a combination of fresh-frozen and FFPE material. On this clone: There is no known antigen for this receptor. No base-level quality is on record; no much larger clone is a single base apart.

The germline ends are 18 bases apart after V is trimmed by 5 bases and J by 5 bases. The germline V gene encodes CDR1 SGDLS and CDR2 YYNGEE. The CDR3 spans 15 residues, from the cysteine through the phenylalanine. Here the CDR3 DNA is all that survives: 45 bases in frame from base 1. The input for sequencing was lung tumor tissue, taken before any cancer treatment. This TCR derives from a woman aged 35-70 years with stage III lung adenocarcinoma. The chain couples TRBV9 to TRBJ2-3, with the D gene possibly TRBD1 or TRBD2, each one fitting 5 bases. The DNA sequence is given as TGTGCCAGCAGTTGGGACGGCAGGGTAGAAGATACGCAGTATTTT. Its product reads: CASSWDGRVEDTQYF.